This TCR beta chain was identified in a study of cytomegalovirus exposure and HLA in healthy donors. Broader study findings: CMV serostatus was the sole immune exposure data available. Sequencing likely produced, as an artifact, a cluster of highly shared sequence variants. In a later analysis, HLA-associated beta chains showed higher expansion and lower generation probabilities than comparable chains.

This PCR relied on a set of 60 Vbeta primers and 13 Jbeta primers. TCRdb keeps only in-frame clones here, not all; method: immunoSEQ multiplex PCR. Here the sample spans approximately 91,000 clones, roughly 60% being singletons. This clone was counted a few times. Its antigen is as yet unknown. This TCR was recovered from a human donor in good health. The sequencing sample was made of PBMCs.

CDR3 in DNA: TGTGCCAGCAGTATAGACAGGGACTACGAGCAGTACTTC. It translates to CASSIDRDYEQYF. This chain uses TRBV6-1 with TRBJ2-7; 7 nucleotides match TRBD1. CDR3 length equals 13 residues. The trim removed 5 bases at V and 3 bases at J, leaving 4 bases unmatched. CDR1 and CDR2 from the germline V gene are MNHNS and SASEGT.